This T cell receptor beta chain was recovered during a study of tumor-infiltrating lymphocytes in glioblastoma multiforme. Three nested ARM-PCR rounds with V-beta and C-beta primers built TCRB libraries. Using its own MiXCR run on the multiplex PCR reads, TCRdb lists one record per CDR3 protein. The sample contains almost 15,000 distinct CDR3 sequences, about 69% of which appear only once. J gave up 10 bases and V 6 bases, and 18 bases lay outside the gene matches. The CDR3 contains 16 residues. CDR1 is SGHDT, CDR2 YYEEEE, per germline. Sequences were obtained from brain tumor tissue. V usage is TRBV5-6 and J usage is TRBJ2-1; 8 bases line up with TRBD2. The TCR was taken from a male donor with glioblastoma. The CDR3 DNA sequence: TGTGCCAGCATTCTTTTCAACGGCGGGAGGCCCCGAGAGCAGTTCTTC. This sequence encodes CASILFNGGRPREQFF. The whole variable domain, filled in from reference TRBV5-6 and TRBJ2-1, reads DAGVTQSPTHLIKTRGQQVTLRCSPKSGHDTVSWYQQALGQGPQFIFQYYEEEERQRGNFPDRFSGHQFPNYSSELNVNALLLGDSALYLCASILFNGGRPREQFFGPGTRLTVL.